Listed here are 18 T cell receptor beta chains from one sample, sequenced in a study of cytomegalovirus exposure and HLA in healthy donors. It was with 60 Vbeta and 13 Jbeta primers that the PCR ran. Assay: immunoSEQ multiplex PCR; the TCRdb copy retains only in-frame clones and omits some. Among around 170,000 clones listed, more than 65% were seen once. What was sequenced was PBMCs. The receptor source for this set is a man in his forties or fifties in good health and CMV-seropositive.

This clone was observed once. This chain links TRBV5-6 with TRBJ2-7; TRBD1 matches 8 bases. The CDR3 consists of 16 residues. After removal of 1 base from V and 0 bases from J, the junction contained 6 bases not matched to a gene. CDR1 and CDR2 from the germline V gene are SGHDT and YYEEEE. In nucleotides, the CDR3 is TGTGCCAGCAGCTTGAGCGGACAGGGTAGCTCCTACGAGCAGTACTTC. This sequence encodes CASSLSGQGSSYEQYF.

V gene TRBV2 combines with J gene TRBJ2-3, with D perhaps matching TRBD2 (5 bases). Trimming removed 7 bases from V and 9 bases from J, with 20 bases in between. The germline CDR1 and CDR2 sequences are SNHLY and FYNNEI. The CDR3 extends over 14 amino acids. The CDR3 is CASTRSTVGGTQYF. CDR3 nucleotides: TGTGCCAGCACCCGGTCCACAGTCGGAGGAACGCAGTATTTT.

This clone was picked up one time. The V and J genes are TRBV9 and TRBJ2-3; 11 nucleotides match TRBD2. J gave up 6 bases and V 4 bases, and 7 bases lay outside the gene matches. The CDR3 covers 15 residues. Looked up from germline, CDR1 is SGDLS and CDR2 is YYNGEE. For the CDR3, the DNA is TGTGCCAGCAGCTCCACTAGCGGGAGATTGGATACGCAGTATTTT. This gives the protein CASSSTSGRLDTQYF.

CDR3 amino acids: CASSPWGQGKESKQYF. The DNA of the CDR3 is TGTGCCAGCAGCCCCTGGGGACAGGGGAAGGAAAGTAAGCAGTACTTC. The rearrangement links TRBV28 to TRBJ2-7; 10 nucleotides match TRBD1. CDR1 MDHEN and CDR2 SYDVKM come from the germline V gene. The V and J ends lost 6 bases and 8 bases, in that order; junction bases with no gene match: 16. This CDR3 region has 16 residues. The full variable domain, in which reference TRBV28 and TRBJ2-7 provide the parts outside the CDR3, is DVKVTQSSRYLVKRTGEKVFLECVQDMDHENMFWYRQDPGLGLRLIYFSYDVKMKEKGDIPEGYSVSREKKERFSLILESASTNQTSMYLCASSPWGQGKESKQYFGPGTRLTVT.

The chain joins TRBV6-1 to TRBJ1-5; D is uncertain. From germline, CDR1 is MNHNS and CDR2 SASEGT. The ends were cut back, 1 base at V and 6 bases at J, with 13 bases in the middle. The CDR3 is 15 amino acids. CDR3 region: CASSEVAARGQPQHF. In DNA form, the CDR3 reads TGTGCCAGCAGTGAAGTAGCAGCGCGGGGTCAGCCCCAGCATTTT.

This clone has a handful of counts. V is TRBV5-1 and J is TRBJ2-3; 10 nucleotides align to TRBD2. CDR3 length: 15 residues. CDR1 is SGHRS, CDR2 YFSETQ, per germline. After removal of 1 base from V and 4 bases from J, the junction contained 3 bases not matched to a gene. This CDR3 is CASSLTSGIPDTQYF. DNA of the CDR3: TGCGCCAGCAGCTTGACTAGCGGGATTCCAGATACGCAGTATTTT.

This clone was found a few times. The rearrangement uses TRBV28 and TRBJ1-5; no definite D call. CDR1 is MDHEN, CDR2 SYDVKM, per germline. Trimming cost V 3 bases and J 4 bases, with 16 bases left between them. The CDR3 loop spans 16 amino acids. The CDR3 region is CASSFLSVQENQPQHF. The CDR3 DNA reads as TGTGCCAGCAGTTTCCTTTCCGTGCAGGAAAATCAGCCCCAGCATTTT.

This clone is a singleton in its sample. The chain joins TRBV7-2 to TRBJ2-7, with D tentatively TRBD1 (6 bases). From germline, CDR1 is SGHTA and CDR2 FQGNSA. Trimming pared 4 bases from V and 0 bases from J, leaving 13 bases between. The CDR3 is 15 amino acids. CDR3 protein: CASSSSGTRSYEQYF. The CDR3 nucleotides are TGTGCCAGCAGCTCATCGGGGACACGCTCCTACGAGCAGTACTTC. The full variable domain, completed using reference TRBV7-2 and TRBJ2-7, is GAGVSQSPSNKVTEKGKDVELRCDPISGHTALYWYRQSLGQGLEFLIYFQGNSAPDKSGLPSDRFSAERTGGSVSTLTIQRTQQEDSAVYLCASSSSGTRSYEQYFGPGTRLTVT.

The chain employs TRBV27 and TRBJ2-3; 11 positions match TRBD2. This CDR3 region has 19 residues. V shed 2 bases, J shed 1 base, and the junction held 11 bases outside the gene matches. Germline-derived CDR1 and CDR2 are MNHEY and SMNVEV (reference sequence). The chain's CDR3 is CASSLETPLAGVGTDTQYF. DNA for the CDR3: TGTGCCAGCAGTTTAGAGACCCCACTAGCGGGGGTCGGCACAGATACGCAGTATTTT.

This chain connects TRBV27 to TRBJ1-1, with 7 positions matching TRBD1. V trimming: 6 bases; J trimming: 2 bases; junction bases outside the gene matches: 6. Germline CDR1 is MNHEY and CDR2 is SMNVEV (reference sequence). The CDR3 is made up of 14 amino acids. CDR3 amino acids: CASSRTGVNTEAFF. The CDR3 nucleotides are TGTGCCAGCAGCCGGACAGGCGTTAACACTGAAGCTTTCTTT.

The chain joins TRBV7-3 to TRBJ2-1; 9 bases match TRBD2. Germline V gene sequence: CDR1 SGHTA, CDR2 FQGTGA. This CDR3 contains 13 residues. The V and J ends lost 8 bases and 6 bases, in that order; junction bases with no gene match: 5. For the CDR3, the DNA is TGTGCCAGCTGTTTGCGGGGGGGCAATGAGCAGTTCTTC. Its protein is CASCLRGGNEQFF.

The rearrangement joins TRBV11-2 to TRBJ1-5; no definite D call. The CDR3 spans 14 residues. Germline V gene data show CDR1 as SGHAT and CDR2 as FQNNGV. V was pared by 3 bases and J by 5 bases, with 11 bases between. The CDR3 here is CASSLYGPDQPQHF. Written as DNA, the CDR3 is TGTGCCAGCAGCTTGTACGGTCCGGATCAGCCCCAGCATTTT.

This clone was seen a single time. The V call is TRBV5-6, the J call TRBJ2-7; 12 bases align to TRBD1. V gave up 4 bases and J gave up 5 bases; unmatched junction bases: 13. The CDR3 contains 17 residues. Germline-derived CDR1 and CDR2 are SGHDT and YYEEEE. DNA for the CDR3: TGTGCCAGCAGCCTGGGGCGTCCCCGGGACAGGGGGCACGAGCAGTACTTC. Amino acids: CASSLGRPRDRGHEQYF. The variable domain in full, with the rest retrieved from reference TRBV5-6 and TRBJ2-7, is DAGVTQSPTHLIKTRGQQVTLRCSPKSGHDTVSWYQQALGQGPQFIFQYYEEEERQRGNFPDRFSGHQFPNYSSELNVNALLLGDSALYLCASSLGRPRDRGHEQYFGPGTRLTVT.

This chain connects TRBV6-1 to TRBJ1-3, with D maybe TRBD1 (6 bases). Germline CDR1 and CDR2: MNHNS and SASEGT. The CDR3 is made up of 14 amino acids. V was trimmed by 2 bases and J by 8 bases, leaving 13 bases between them. The CDR3 sequence is CASSELQGLDTIYF. The CDR3 DNA follows: TGTGCCAGCAGTGAACTACAGGGTTTAGACACCATATATTTT.

V is TRBV5-1 and J is TRBJ2-5; 7 nucleotides line up with TRBD2. This CDR3 contains 17 residues. V was pared by 1 base and J by 2 bases, with 11 bases of the junction left unmatched. Looked up from germline, CDR1 is SGHRS and CDR2 is YFSETQ. The CDR3 loop reads CASSLSGPSGVQETQYF. The CDR3 DNA follows: TGCGCCAGCAGCTTGTCAGGGCCTAGCGGAGTACAAGAGACCCAGTACTTC.

The CDR3 bases are TGTGCCAGCAGTACCGGGACAGGGGATTGGGAGCAGTACTTC. This translates into CASSTGTGDWEQYF. The chain is built from TRBV28 and TRBJ2-7, with 10 bases fitting TRBD1. CDR3 size: 14 residues. Germline V lookup: CDR1 MDHEN, CDR2 SYDVKM. V dropped 5 bases and J dropped 7; count of bases not matched to a gene: 8.

The J gene is TRBJ2-7, the V gene TRBV28, with D possibly being TRBD1 (6 bases). The CDR3 spans 12 residues. V was pared by 2 bases and J by 5 bases, with 7 bases between. Germline lookup yields CDR1 MDHEN and CDR2 SYDVKM. This CDR3 reads CASSLGGHEQYF. DNA of the CDR3: TGTGCCAGCAGTTTAGGGGGCCACGAGCAGTACTTC.

V is TRBV7-2 and J is TRBJ2-3, with 9 bases identical to TRBD1. Germline trimming cut 5 bases from V and 4 bases from J; bases unmatched to any gene: 7. The CDR3 spans 15 residues. The germline CDR1 and CDR2 sequences are SGHTA and FQGNSA. CDR3 residues: CASSRSGQGADTQYF. The CDR3 DNA follows: TGTGCCAGCAGCCGATCGGGACAGGGTGCAGATACGCAGTATTTT.